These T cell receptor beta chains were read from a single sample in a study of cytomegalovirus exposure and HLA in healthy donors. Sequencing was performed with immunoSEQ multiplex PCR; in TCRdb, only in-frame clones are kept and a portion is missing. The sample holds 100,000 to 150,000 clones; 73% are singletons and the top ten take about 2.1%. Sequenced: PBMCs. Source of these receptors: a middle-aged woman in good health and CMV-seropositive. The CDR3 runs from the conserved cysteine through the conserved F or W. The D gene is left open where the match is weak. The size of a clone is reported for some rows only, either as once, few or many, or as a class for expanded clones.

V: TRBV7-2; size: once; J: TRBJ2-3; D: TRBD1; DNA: TGTGCCAGCAGCTTAAAACGACAGGGGGTGGCAGATACGCAGTATTTT; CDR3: CASSLKRQGVADTQYF
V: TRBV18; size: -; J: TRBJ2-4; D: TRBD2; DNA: TGTGCCAGCTCACCACTTATAGCGGGAGGGCCCATTCAGTACTTC; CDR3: CASSPLIAGGPIQYF
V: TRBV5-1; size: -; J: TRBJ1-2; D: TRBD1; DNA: TGCGCCAGCGGGACAGGGGGGAATGAGGGCTACACCTTC; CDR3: CASGTGGNEGYTF
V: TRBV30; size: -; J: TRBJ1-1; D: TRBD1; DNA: TGTGCCCACAGGGGCATGAACACTGAAGCTTTCTTT; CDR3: CAHRGMNTEAFF
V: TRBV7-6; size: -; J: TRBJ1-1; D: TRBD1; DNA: TGTGCCAGCAGCTCCGGGGGGCCTTTGGGGACAGGGAGCGTTAACACTGAAGCTTTCTTT; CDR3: CASSSGGPLGTGSVNTEAFF
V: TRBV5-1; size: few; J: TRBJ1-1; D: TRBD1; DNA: TGCGCCAGCAGCTATACGGGACAGATGAACACTGAAGCTTTCTTT; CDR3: CASSYTGQMNTEAFF
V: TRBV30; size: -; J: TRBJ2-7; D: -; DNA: TGTGCCTGGAGTGTACGGAGAGGACAGCCCTACGAGCAGTACTTC; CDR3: CAWSVRRGQPYEQYF
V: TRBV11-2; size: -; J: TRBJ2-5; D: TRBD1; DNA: TGTGCCAGCAGCTTAAGAGGGGGCGACTTAGAGACCCAGTACTTC; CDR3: CASSLRGGDLETQYF
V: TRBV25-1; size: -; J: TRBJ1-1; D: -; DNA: TGTGCCAGCAGAGACCAGGGGTTCCAGTCTGAAGCTTTCTTT; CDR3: CASRDQGFQSEAFF
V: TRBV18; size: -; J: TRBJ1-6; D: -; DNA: TGTGCCAGCTCACCGACGACGGCCGCCGGGGATTCACCCCTCCACTTT; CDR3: CASSPTTAAGDSPLHF
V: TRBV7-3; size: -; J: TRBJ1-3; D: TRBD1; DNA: TGTGCCAGCAGCTCTACCGGGACAGTAGACACCATATATTTT; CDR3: CASSSTGTVDTIYF
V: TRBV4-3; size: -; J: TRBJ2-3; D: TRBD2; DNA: TGCGCCAGCAGCCACCTGCGGGGTGCGGGGGGCCATATTACGCAGTATTTT; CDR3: CASSHLRGAGGHITQYF
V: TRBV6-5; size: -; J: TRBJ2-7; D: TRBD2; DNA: TGTGCCAGCAGTGAGGATGTGGCGGGGGGCGAGCAGTACTTC; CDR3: CASSEDVAGGEQYF
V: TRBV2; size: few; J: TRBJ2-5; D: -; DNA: TGTGCCAGCAGTGCACGAAGACAGGTGGGAGAGACCCAGTACTTC; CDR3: CASSARRQVGETQYF
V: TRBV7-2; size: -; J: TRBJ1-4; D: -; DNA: TGTGCCAGCAGCTTATCAGGTCTTAAGGGGGAAAAACTGTTTTTT; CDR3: CASSLSGLKGEKLFF
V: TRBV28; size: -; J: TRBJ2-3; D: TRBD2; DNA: TGTGCCAGCAGTTTACGCGCTTACTTAGCCAGCGGGAGGGACACAGATACGCAGTATTTT; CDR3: CASSLRAYLASGRDTDTQYF
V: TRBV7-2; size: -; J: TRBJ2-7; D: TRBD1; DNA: TGTGCCAGCAGCTTCGGGACAGGCTACGAGCAGTACTTC; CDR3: CASSFGTGYEQYF
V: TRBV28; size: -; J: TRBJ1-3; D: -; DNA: TGTGCCAGCAGTTTGCTACAGACTGGAAACACCATATATTTT; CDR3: CASSLLQTGNTIYF
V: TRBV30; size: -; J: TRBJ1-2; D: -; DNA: TGTGCCTGGAGTGTACCGGGGATGAGTGGCTACACCTTC; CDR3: CAWSVPGMSGYTF
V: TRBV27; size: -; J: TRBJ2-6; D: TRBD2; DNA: TGTGCCAGCAGTTTATTACGGAGCGGGGGGTTGGAGAGCTCTGGGGCCAACGTCCTGACTTTC; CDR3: CASSLLRSGGLESSGANVLTF
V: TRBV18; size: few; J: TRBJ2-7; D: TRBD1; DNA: TGTGCCAGCGCGGCCGGGACAGGAGGCGAGCAGTACTTC; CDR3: CASAAGTGGEQYF
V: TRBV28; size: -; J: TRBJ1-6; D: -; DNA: TGTGCCATCAGGGGAGTCGGTTCACCCCTCCACTTT; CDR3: CAIRGVGSPLHF